Detailed here is one T cell receptor (beta chain). Its antigen is unidentified. This specimen belongs to a study of monozygotic twins with inflammatory bowel disease. Template switching introduced UMIs that contain a 6-nucleotide sample barcode. Using TCRalpha and TCRbeta cDNA, the researchers carried out two nested PCRs that lasted approximately 17 and 9 cycles. After re-calling the 5' RACE reads, TCRdb lists one entry per CDR3 protein, DNA absent. This repertoire includes approximately 210,000 distinct CDR3 sequences. General study findings and limits: Fewer clonotypes were shared with others by IBD patients than by healthy twins, especially with disease activity. Patients received differing immunosuppressive treatments, which may have added variability to their repertoires.

CDR3 length: 15 residues. CDR1 and CDR2 from the germline V gene are LNHDA and SQIVND (reference sequence). The specimen sequenced was blood. The genes are TRBV19 and TRBJ2-1; the TCRdb D gene call, TRBD1, has no DNA to confirm it. The receptor was isolated from a human donor with ulcerative colitis or Crohn's disease, or a healthy co-twin of an affected twin (not recorded which). The CDR3 sequence: CASSRAGPTTTQQFF.